This TCR beta chain was sequenced during a study of blood T cell repertoires in COVID-19. The wider study: Material from acute and convalescent COVID-19 was sourced from the United States, Italy and Spain. Nucleic acid was either cDNA or gDNA, and it came from T cells, B-cell-depleted T cells, or PBMCs.

CDR3 length equals 16 residues. CDR1 and CDR2 (germline): SGHRS, YFSETQ. V lost 4 bases to trimming and J lost 1 base; unmatched junction nucleotides: 10. The method was immunoSEQ multiplex PCR; TCRdb's version includes in-frame clones alone and lacks a portion of them. The table shows around 90,000 clones, with roughly 88% occurring only once. The TCR comes from a man aged 45-60 years with COVID-19, enrolled during active disease. The V and J genes are TRBV5-1 and TRBJ2-7; 8 nucleotides align to TRBD1. The sequenced sample was peripheral blood. The CDR3: CASSQLARQGSYEQYF. CDR3 in DNA: TGCGCCAGCAGCCAATTGGCCCGACAGGGGTCCTACGAGCAGTACTTC.